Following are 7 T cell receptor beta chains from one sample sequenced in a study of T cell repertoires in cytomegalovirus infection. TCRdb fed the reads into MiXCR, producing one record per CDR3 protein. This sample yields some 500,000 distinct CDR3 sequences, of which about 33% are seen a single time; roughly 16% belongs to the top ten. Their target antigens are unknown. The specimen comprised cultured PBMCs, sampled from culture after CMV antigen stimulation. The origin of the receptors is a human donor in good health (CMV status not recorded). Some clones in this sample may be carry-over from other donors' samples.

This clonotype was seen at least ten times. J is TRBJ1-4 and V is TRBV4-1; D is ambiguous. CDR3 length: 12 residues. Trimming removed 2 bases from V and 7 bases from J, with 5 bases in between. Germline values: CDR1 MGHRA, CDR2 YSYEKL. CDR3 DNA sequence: TGCGCCAGCAGCCAATATGGTGAAAAACTGTTTTTT. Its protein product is CASSQYGEKLFF.

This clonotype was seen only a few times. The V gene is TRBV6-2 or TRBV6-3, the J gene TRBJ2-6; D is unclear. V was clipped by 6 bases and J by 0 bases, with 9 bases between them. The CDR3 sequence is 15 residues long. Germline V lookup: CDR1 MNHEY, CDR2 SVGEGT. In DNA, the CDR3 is TGTGCCAGCAGCCCGCTCCTCTCTGGGGCCAACGTCCTGACTTTC. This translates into CASSPLLSGANVLTF.

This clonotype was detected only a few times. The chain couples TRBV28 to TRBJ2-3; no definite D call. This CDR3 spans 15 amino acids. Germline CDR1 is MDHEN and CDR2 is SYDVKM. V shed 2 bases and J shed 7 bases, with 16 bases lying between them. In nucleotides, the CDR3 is TGTGCCAGCAGTTTAAGGGCGGTCATGAGTCATACGCAGTATTTT. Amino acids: CASSLRAVMSHTQYF.

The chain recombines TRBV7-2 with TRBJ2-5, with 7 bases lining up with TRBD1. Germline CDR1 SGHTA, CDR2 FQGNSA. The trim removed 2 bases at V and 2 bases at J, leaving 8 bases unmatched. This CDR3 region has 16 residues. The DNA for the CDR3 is TGTGCCAGCAGCTTATCTTTTAGCAGGGGGCAAGAGACCCAGTACTTC. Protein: CASSLSFSRGQETQYF.

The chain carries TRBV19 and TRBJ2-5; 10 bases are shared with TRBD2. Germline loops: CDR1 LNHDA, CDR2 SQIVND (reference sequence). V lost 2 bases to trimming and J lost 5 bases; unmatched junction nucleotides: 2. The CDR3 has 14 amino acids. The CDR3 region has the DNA TGTGCCAGTAGTATACTAGCGGGAGTGGAGACCCAGTACTTC. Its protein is CASSILAGVETQYF.

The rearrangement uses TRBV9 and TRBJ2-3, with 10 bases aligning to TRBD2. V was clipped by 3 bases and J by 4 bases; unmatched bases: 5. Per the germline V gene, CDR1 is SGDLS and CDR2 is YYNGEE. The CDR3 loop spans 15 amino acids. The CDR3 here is CASSERTSGPDTQYF. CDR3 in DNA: TGTGCCAGCAGCGAACGGACTAGCGGTCCAGATACGCAGTATTTT.

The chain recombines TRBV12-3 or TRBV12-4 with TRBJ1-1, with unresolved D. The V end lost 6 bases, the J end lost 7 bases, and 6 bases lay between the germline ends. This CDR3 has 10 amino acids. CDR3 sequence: CASSGFEAFF. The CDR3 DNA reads TGTGCCAGCAGCGGATTTGAAGCTTTCTTT.